This TCR beta chain is from a study of sequential checkpoint blockade in melanoma. Turning to the study itself: After both sequences, patients received maintenance nivolumab. TCRβ was sequenced from DNA of under 100 pretreatment tumors.

Repertoires were generated with immunoSEQ multiplex PCR, while TCRdb's copy carries only in-frame clones and drops some. The sample holds 13,000 or so clones, roughly a fifth seen once. Comments on this clone: Its target is unknown.

Regarding the study as a whole: Clinical benefit was about 30 times likelier when tumor T-cell fraction and clonality increased.

Treatment here: randomized to nivolumab then ipilimumab (arm A) or the reverse (arm B). Material: tumor tissue (inferred from file names), obtained from a patient given nivolumab and ipilimumab in sequence. The receptor was isolated from a human donor with melanoma.

The CDR3 reads CASSRASSYEQYF. DNA for the CDR3: TGCGCCAGCAGCAGGGCAAGCTCCTACGAGCAGTACTTC. This chain joins TRBV10-2 and TRBJ2-7; TRBD1 is a possible D gene (5 bases). The germline V and J ends were trimmed by 6 bases and 0 bases, with 9 bases remaining between them. The CDR3 has 13 amino acids. Per germline, CDR1 WSHSY and CDR2 SAAADI.